A selection of T cell receptor beta chains follows, all from one sample in a study of blood T cell repertoires in COVID-19. TCRdb keeps only in-frame clones here, not all; method: immunoSEQ multiplex PCR. The table lists approximately 170,000 clones, less than 90% of them singletons. Specimen: PBMCs or T cells enriched from blood (not recorded which). The origin of the receptors is a woman aged 50 to 60 who had recovered from COVID-19. Each CDR3 is given with its conserved first and last residue. D genes are given only for firm matches. Only some rows state a clone size, as once, few, many or a class for expanded clones.

>15|.|TRBV5-6|.|TRBJ2-7
CASRKRFTQATEQYF
TGTGCCAGCAGAAAACGCTTTACCCAAGCGACTGAGCAGTACTTC
>15|.|TRBV6-5|.|TRBJ2-7
CASSYSSLPTYEQYF
TGTGCCAGCAGTTACTCGAGTCTTCCAACCTACGAGCAGTACTTC
>14|.|TRBV19|.|TRBJ2-7
CASSKSRRDSEQYF
TGTGCCAGTAGTAAGAGTAGGAGGGACTCCGAGCAGTACTTC
>15|.|TRBV18|.|TRBJ2-7
CASSPMEGAVYEQYF
TGTGCCAGCTCACCAATGGAAGGGGCGGTCTACGAGCAGTACTTC
>15|.|TRBV7-8|.|TRBJ1-5
CASSAGTGVGQPQHF
TGTGCCAGCAGCGCCGGGACGGGGGTTGGTCAGCCCCAGCATTTT
>13|.|TRBV18|.|TRBJ2-5
CASSLVREETQYF
TGTGCCAGCTCACTAGTGAGGGAAGAGACCCAGTACTTC
>19|TRBD2|TRBV10-3|.|TRBJ2-1
CAISDALLVATSLNNEQFF
TGTGCCATCAGTGACGCCTTGCTTGTTGCGACTAGCTTAAACAATGAGCAGTTCTTC
>15|TRBD2|TRBV7-2|.|TRBJ2-1
CASSPTSGPYNEQFF
TGTGCCAGCAGCCCTACTAGCGGCCCCTACAATGAGCAGTTCTTC
>14|.|TRBV11-3|few|TRBJ2-3
CASSLTVSSDTQYF
TGTGCCAGCAGCTTAACAGTCTCCTCAGATACGCAGTATTTT
>13|.|TRBV6-6|.|TRBJ1-2
CASSYLQGSGYTF
TGTGCCAGCAGTTACCTGCAGGGAAGTGGCTACACCTTC
>18|.|TRBV19|.|TRBJ2-4
CASSLHSQTGVGGYIQYF
TGTGCCAGTAGTCTCCACAGCCAGACAGGCGTCGGTGGGTACATTCAGTACTTC
>15|TRBD1|TRBV15|.|TRBJ1-6
CATSGLGQGNSPLHF
TGTGCCACCAGCGGCCTGGGACAGGGGAATTCACCCCTCCACTTT
>17|TRBD2|TRBV5-1|once|TRBJ2-7
CASSLVLAGLGFDEQYF
TGCGCCAGCAGCTTGGTACTAGCGGGATTGGGATTTGACGAGCAGTACTTC
>12|.|TRBV29-1|few|TRBJ1-2
CSENRVGYGYTF
TGCAGCGAAAACAGGGTTGGCTATGGCTACACCTTC
>16|.|TRBV5-1|.|TRBJ2-1
CASSPSPTGSHNEQFF
TGCGCCAGCAGCCCCAGCCCTACAGGGAGCCACAATGAGCAGTTCTTC
>16|TRBD1|TRBV5-1|.|TRBJ1-2
CASSSGQGVLPYGYTF
TGCGCCAGCAGCTCGGGACAGGGTGTGCTGCCCTATGGCTACACCTTC
>16|.|TRBV7-8|.|TRBJ1-3
CASSLAPGGYGNTIYF
TGTGCCAGCAGCTTAGCGCCGGGGGGCTACGGAAACACCATATATTTT
>13|.|TRBV2|.|TRBJ2-5
CASSAGEGVTQYF
TGTGCCAGCAGTGCCGGGGAGGGGGTTACCCAGTACTTC
>14|.|TRBV6-2/TRBV6-3|once|TRBJ1-4
CASSNAGTNEKLFF
TGTGCCAGCAGCAACGCAGGAACTAATGAAAAACTGTTTTTT
>19|TRBD2|TRBV4-3|.|TRBJ2-1
CASSQETSGALSSYNEQFF
TGCGCCAGCAGCCAAGAAACTAGCGGGGCGTTAAGCTCCTACAATGAGCAGTTCTTC
>14|TRBD2|TRBV6-5|.|TRBJ2-5
CASSLQRGQETQYF
TGTGCCAGCAGTCTCCAGCGGGGGCAAGAGACCCAGTACTTC
>15|TRBD1|TRBV7-6|.|TRBJ2-5
CASSSTGVTSETQYF
TGTGCCAGCAGCTCTACAGGGGTGACCTCTGAGACCCAGTACTTC
>15|.|TRBV4-2|few|TRBJ1-2
CASSQGEGDMWGYTF
TGTGCCAGCAGCCAAGGGGAGGGCGATATGTGGGGCTACACCTTC
>12|.|TRBV6-5|.|TRBJ1-1
CASSPGDTEAFF
TGTGCCAGCAGCCCCGGGGACACTGAAGCTTTCTTT
>12|.|TRBV13|.|TRBJ1-3
CASSSRGNTIYF
TGTGCCAGCAGCTCTAGAGGAAACACCATATATTTT
>16|TRBD1|TRBV3-1/TRBV3-2|.|TRBJ2-1
CASSSTGTGKDNEQFF
TGTGCCAGCAGCTCCACCGGGACAGGGAAAGACAATGAGCAGTTCTTC
>16|TRBD1|TRBV6-2/TRBV6-3|.|TRBJ2-7
CASSYSPGGSSYEQYF
TGTGCCAGCAGTTATAGTCCAGGGGGCTCATCCTACGAGCAGTACTTC
>15|TRBD2|TRBV6-5|.|TRBJ2-1
CASMGGSGSYNEQFF
TGTGCCAGCATGGGGGGGAGTGGCTCCTACAATGAGCAGTTCTTC
>12|.|TRBV5-6|.|TRBJ1-2
CASSFRAQGHTF
TGTGCCAGCAGCTTCAGGGCGCAGGGCCACACCTTC
>14|.|TRBV7-8|.|TRBJ1-2
CASSLSGSPTGYTF
TGTGCCAGCAGCTTATCCGGGAGCCCGACGGGCTACACCTTC
>13|.|TRBV11-1|.|TRBJ1-1
CASRRHGNTEAFF
TGTGCCAGCAGACGCCACGGGAACACTGAAGCTTTCTTT
>13|TRBD1|TRBV11-2|.|TRBJ1-1
CASIQGKNTEAFF
TGTGCCAGTATACAGGGGAAGAACACTGAAGCTTTCTTT